Listed below are T cell receptor beta chains from one sample, sequenced in a study of regulatory T cells in long-lasting Graves disease. TCRdb recomputed calls from the multiplex PCR reads with MiXCR, one row per CDR3 protein. The profile covers hundreds of thousands of distinct CDR3 sequences, with roughly 15% appearing a single time and 18% taken by the ten largest. The sample was also reused in another study, on T cells in Graves' hyperthyroidism and ophthalmopathy.

The sample was peripheral blood mononuclear cells (PBMCs), taken at new diagnosis, from a patient treated with antithyroid drugs. The receptor source for this set is a woman aged 25 to 39 with Graves disease. The CDR3 runs from the conserved cysteine through the conserved F or W. The D gene is left open where the match is weak. Rows give clone size only sometimes, using once, few, many, or a class for an expanded clone.

v_gene: TRBV5-1; len: 17; abundance: NA; d_gene: NA; j_gene: TRBJ2-6; CDR3aa: CASSLTGHPSGANVLTF; CDR3nt: TGCGCCAGCAGCCTAACGGGACACCCGTCTGGGGCCAACGTCCTGACTTTC
v_gene: TRBV2; len: 14; abundance: many; d_gene: TRBD1; j_gene: TRBJ1-2; CDR3aa: CASSEGQGASGYTF; CDR3nt: TGTGCCAGCAGTGAAGGGCAGGGGGCATCTGGCTACACCTTC
v_gene: TRBV20-1; len: 12; abundance: NA; d_gene: NA; j_gene: TRBJ1-1; CDR3aa: CSAGPPGTEAFF; CDR3nt: TGCAGCGCTGGCCCCCCCGGCACTGAAGCTTTCTTT
v_gene: TRBV20-1; len: 16; abundance: many; d_gene: TRBD1; j_gene: TRBJ2-1; CDR3aa: CSASRQGPTTSNEQFF; CDR3nt: TGCAGTGCTAGTAGACAGGGCCCGACAACTAGCAATGAGCAGTTCTTC
v_gene: TRBV25-1; len: 16; abundance: NA; d_gene: NA; j_gene: TRBJ2-5; CDR3aa: CASSGWGTDSQETQYF; CDR3nt: TGTGCCAGCAGTGGATGGGGAACGGACAGTCAAGAGACCCAGTACTTC
v_gene: TRBV28; len: 15; abundance: many; d_gene: NA; j_gene: TRBJ2-7; CDR3aa: CASSKFLTGRFEQYF; CDR3nt: TGTGCCAGCAGCAAGTTTCTTACAGGGCGATTCGAGCAGTACTTC
v_gene: TRBV9; len: 13; abundance: many; d_gene: NA; j_gene: TRBJ1-1; CDR3aa: CASSPGANTEAFF; CDR3nt: TGTGCCAGCAGTCCCGGGGCGAACACTGAAGCTTTCTTT
v_gene: TRBV27; len: 15; abundance: few; d_gene: NA; j_gene: TRBJ1-5; CDR3aa: CASRGSGTINQPQHF; CDR3nt: TGTGCCAGCAGGGGGTCGGGGACAATCAATCAGCCCCAGCATTTT
v_gene: TRBV27; len: 18; abundance: many; d_gene: TRBD2; j_gene: TRBJ2-3; CDR3aa: CASSPLKGGGRVTDTQYF; CDR3nt: TGTGCCAGCAGTCCCCTGAAGGGAGGCGGGAGGGTCACAGATACGCAGTATTTT
v_gene: TRBV12-3/TRBV12-4; len: 18; abundance: NA; d_gene: TRBD2; j_gene: TRBJ2-3; CDR3aa: CASSPRGLAGGGGDTQYF; CDR3nt: TGTGCCAGCAGTCCCCGAGGGCTAGCGGGAGGCGGGGGAGATACGCAGTATTTT
v_gene: TRBV7-9; len: 13; abundance: many; d_gene: NA; j_gene: TRBJ2-2; CDR3aa: CASSLSGAGELFF; CDR3nt: TGTGCCAGCAGCTTATCGGGGGCCGGGGAGCTGTTTTTT
v_gene: TRBV18; len: 13; abundance: many; d_gene: TRBD1; j_gene: TRBJ1-2; CDR3aa: CASSPDRDYGYTF; CDR3nt: TGTGCCAGCAGCCCCGACAGGGACTATGGCTACACCTTC
v_gene: TRBV12-5; len: 13; abundance: many; d_gene: NA; j_gene: TRBJ1-1; CDR3aa: CASGLEGYTEAFF; CDR3nt: TGTGCTAGTGGTTTGGAGGGGTACACTGAAGCTTTCTTT
v_gene: TRBV28; len: 13; abundance: many; d_gene: NA; j_gene: TRBJ2-5; CDR3aa: CASTEDGKETQYF; CDR3nt: TGTGCCAGCACCGAAGACGGGAAAGAGACCCAGTACTTC
v_gene: TRBV6-2/TRBV6-3; len: 15; abundance: NA; d_gene: TRBD1; j_gene: TRBJ2-3; CDR3aa: CASSSTGLSTDTQYF; CDR3nt: TGTGCCAGCAGCTCGACAGGGTTAAGCACAGATACGCAGTATTTT
v_gene: TRBV7-9; len: 15; abundance: NA; d_gene: NA; j_gene: TRBJ2-3; CDR3aa: CASRPRTDKVNTQYF; CDR3nt: TGTGCCAGCAGACCCCGGACGGATAAAGTAAATACGCAGTATTTT
v_gene: TRBV11-2; len: 15; abundance: many; d_gene: NA; j_gene: TRBJ2-2; CDR3aa: CASSLVPLGVGELFF; CDR3nt: TGTGCCAGCAGCTTAGTCCCGCTAGGGGTCGGGGAGCTGTTTTTT
v_gene: TRBV10-1; len: 15; abundance: many; d_gene: TRBD2; j_gene: TRBJ2-7; CDR3aa: CASSGGTSGPYEQYF; CDR3nt: TGCGCCAGCAGTGGAGGGACTAGCGGACCCTACGAGCAGTACTTC
v_gene: TRBV20-1; len: 12; abundance: NA; d_gene: NA; j_gene: TRBJ1-2; CDR3aa: CSARAQGRGYTF; CDR3nt: TGCAGTGCTAGAGCACAGGGAAGGGGCTACACCTTC
v_gene: TRBV6-1; len: 14; abundance: few; d_gene: NA; j_gene: TRBJ2-3; CDR3aa: CASSRPVRGDTQYF; CDR3nt: TGTGCCAGCAGTCGCCCCGTTAGGGGCGATACGCAGTATTTT
v_gene: TRBV10-3; len: 14; abundance: few; d_gene: TRBD1; j_gene: TRBJ1-4; CDR3aa: CAISPQGAGEKLFF; CDR3nt: TGTGCCATCAGTCCACAGGGGGCGGGAGAAAAACTGTTTTTT
v_gene: TRBV5-4; len: 13; abundance: NA; d_gene: NA; j_gene: TRBJ1-5; CDR3aa: CASSTTPDQPQHF; CDR3nt: TGTGCCAGCAGCACCACCCCAGATCAGCCCCAGCATTTT
v_gene: TRBV11-2; len: 14; abundance: many; d_gene: NA; j_gene: TRBJ2-5; CDR3aa: CASSAQGRRETQYF; CDR3nt: TGTGCCAGCAGCGCACAGGGACGGCGAGAGACCCAGTACTTC
v_gene: TRBV11-1; len: 16; abundance: many; d_gene: TRBD1; j_gene: TRBJ2-5; CDR3aa: CASSPRTGTYEETQYF; CDR3nt: TGTGCCAGCAGCCCTAGGACAGGGACCTATGAAGAGACCCAGTACTTC
v_gene: TRBV7-2; len: 14; abundance: NA; d_gene: NA; j_gene: TRBJ1-5; CDR3aa: CASSFRDETLPQHF; CDR3nt: TGTGCCAGCAGTTTCCGGGACGAGACCCTGCCCCAGCATTTT
v_gene: TRBV29-1; len: 13; abundance: many; d_gene: NA; j_gene: TRBJ1-1; CDR3aa: CSLRSNGDTEAFF; CDR3nt: TGCAGCCTTAGATCCAACGGGGACACTGAAGCTTTCTTT
v_gene: TRBV24-1; len: 14; abundance: few; d_gene: NA; j_gene: TRBJ1-3; CDR3aa: CATSPRGSGNTIYF; CDR3nt: TGTGCCACCAGTCCCAGAGGCTCTGGAAACACCATATATTTT
v_gene: TRBV28; len: 16; abundance: many; d_gene: TRBD2; j_gene: TRBJ2-1; CDR3aa: CASPPPAGLVDNEQFF; CDR3nt: TGTGCCAGTCCTCCCCCGGCGGGACTAGTCGACAATGAGCAGTTCTTC
v_gene: TRBV28; len: 13; abundance: many; d_gene: NA; j_gene: TRBJ1-1; CDR3aa: CASSFPYDGRAFF; CDR3nt: TGTGCCAGCAGTTTTCCCTACGACGGCCGTGCTTTCTTT
v_gene: TRBV28; len: 14; abundance: many; d_gene: NA; j_gene: TRBJ1-4; CDR3aa: CASSLVRAGEKLFF; CDR3nt: TGTGCCAGCAGTTTGGTCAGGGCTGGGGAAAAACTGTTTTTT
v_gene: TRBV9; len: 16; abundance: NA; d_gene: NA; j_gene: TRBJ1-2; CDR3aa: CASSGGFRQANYGYTF; CDR3nt: TGTGCCAGCAGCGGGGGTTTTCGTCAAGCTAACTATGGCTACACCTTC
v_gene: TRBV30; len: 15; abundance: NA; d_gene: TRBD1; j_gene: TRBJ2-7; CDR3aa: CAWKGNSDRYYEQYF; CDR3nt: TGTGCCTGGAAAGGCAATTCGGACAGGTACTACGAGCAGTACTTC
v_gene: TRBV20-1; len: 11; abundance: few; d_gene: NA; j_gene: TRBJ1-5; CDR3aa: CSATDFPAQHF; CDR3nt: TGCAGTGCTACTGACTTTCCGGCCCAGCATTTT
v_gene: TRBV10-3; len: 14; abundance: NA; d_gene: NA; j_gene: TRBJ2-1; CDR3aa: CAISESDSYNEQFF; CDR3nt: TGTGCCATCAGTGAGAGTGACAGTTACAATGAGCAGTTCTTC
v_gene: TRBV6-1; len: 14; abundance: many; d_gene: NA; j_gene: TRBJ2-7; CDR3aa: CASSEAPGIKEQYF; CDR3nt: TGTGCCAGCAGTGAAGCGCCAGGAATAAAGGAGCAGTACTTC
v_gene: TRBV19; len: 15; abundance: NA; d_gene: NA; j_gene: TRBJ1-2; CDR3aa: CASSHGHDPNYGYTF; CDR3nt: TGTGCCAGTAGCCATGGCCACGATCCTAACTATGGCTACACCTTC
v_gene: TRBV6-1; len: 12; abundance: once; d_gene: NA; j_gene: TRBJ1-6; CDR3aa: CASRLEGSPLHF; CDR3nt: TGTGCCAGCAGGCTAGAGGGATCACCCCTCCACTTT
v_gene: TRBV3-1; len: 13; abundance: NA; d_gene: NA; j_gene: TRBJ1-6; CDR3aa: CASSLGWNSPLHF; CDR3nt: TGTGCCAGCAGCCTCGGGTGGAATTCACCCCTCCACTTT
v_gene: TRBV20-1; len: 14; abundance: few; d_gene: TRBD1; j_gene: TRBJ1-6; CDR3aa: CSARPDRLDSPLHF; CDR3nt: TGCAGTGCTAGACCGGACAGGTTGGATTCACCCCTCCACTTT
v_gene: TRBV2; len: 15; abundance: NA; d_gene: NA; j_gene: TRBJ2-2; CDR3aa: CASIPDEGDTGELFF; CDR3nt: TGTGCCAGCATACCTGATGAGGGGGACACCGGGGAGCTGTTTTTT
v_gene: TRBV6-6; len: 17; abundance: NA; d_gene: TRBD2; j_gene: TRBJ2-3; CDR3aa: CASSSQLSGRLVDTQYF; CDR3nt: TGTGCCAGCAGTTCTCAACTAAGCGGGAGGTTGGTAGATACGCAGTATTTT
v_gene: TRBV7-9; len: 17; abundance: once; d_gene: NA; j_gene: TRBJ1-2; CDR3aa: CASSLSTYLPFNYGYTF; CDR3nt: TGTGCCAGCAGCTTGTCGACCTATCTTCCGTTTAACTATGGCTACACCTTC
v_gene: TRBV11-2; len: 15; abundance: many; d_gene: TRBD2; j_gene: TRBJ2-7; CDR3aa: CASSKPGLADYEQYF; CDR3nt: TGTGCCAGCAGCAAACCGGGACTAGCGGACTACGAGCAGTACTTC
v_gene: TRBV20-1; len: 13; abundance: many; d_gene: TRBD1; j_gene: TRBJ1-4; CDR3aa: CSAGTGKNEKLFF; CDR3nt: TGCAGTGCAGGGACAGGGAAGAATGAAAAACTGTTTTTT
v_gene: TRBV20-1; len: 14; abundance: NA; d_gene: NA; j_gene: TRBJ1-2; CDR3aa: CSARDRRENYGYTF; CDR3nt: TGCAGTGCTAGAGACCGAAGGGAAAACTATGGCTACACCTTC
v_gene: TRBV6-2/TRBV6-3; len: 17; abundance: NA; d_gene: TRBD2; j_gene: TRBJ2-7; CDR3aa: CASSYLVLGLASHEQYF; CDR3nt: TGTGCCAGCAGTTACCTTGTTTTGGGACTAGCGTCCCACGAGCAGTACTTC
v_gene: TRBV27; len: 15; abundance: many; d_gene: TRBD2; j_gene: TRBJ2-5; CDR3aa: CASSSTWLADGSQYF; CDR3nt: TGTGCCAGCAGTTCTACTTGGCTAGCGGACGGGTCCCAGTACTTC
v_gene: TRBV9; len: 11; abundance: NA; d_gene: NA; j_gene: TRBJ2-7; CDR3aa: CASSVGREQYF; CDR3nt: TGTGCCAGCAGCGTAGGTCGCGAGCAGTACTTC
v_gene: TRBV9; len: 16; abundance: NA; d_gene: NA; j_gene: TRBJ2-7; CDR3aa: CASSVDSTGPAYEQYF; CDR3nt: TGTGCCAGCAGCGTAGATTCTACGGGTCCCGCCTACGAGCAGTACTTC
v_gene: TRBV5-1; len: 15; abundance: many; d_gene: NA; j_gene: TRBJ2-1; CDR3aa: CASSFSISSGNEQFF; CDR3nt: TGCGCCAGCAGCTTCAGTATATCGTCCGGGAATGAGCAGTTCTTC
v_gene: TRBV6-2/TRBV6-3; len: 17; abundance: NA; d_gene: TRBD2; j_gene: TRBJ2-5; CDR3aa: CASSYGTSARFRETQYF; CDR3nt: TGTGCCAGCAGTTACGGGACTAGCGCCCGGTTCCGGGAGACCCAGTACTTC
v_gene: TRBV24-1; len: 12; abundance: many; d_gene: NA; j_gene: TRBJ1-5; CDR3aa: CATSDLSQPQHF; CDR3nt: TGTGCCACCAGTGATTTAAGCCAGCCCCAGCATTTT
v_gene: TRBV7-8; len: 13; abundance: many; d_gene: NA; j_gene: TRBJ2-7; CDR3aa: CASSLSGEVEQYF; CDR3nt: TGTGCCAGCAGCTTATCAGGGGAAGTGGAGCAGTACTTC
v_gene: TRBV7-9; len: 17; abundance: few; d_gene: NA; j_gene: TRBJ2-4; CDR3aa: CASSPQNEYLAKNIQYF; CDR3nt: TGTGCCAGCAGCCCCCAAAACGAGTACCTAGCCAAAAACATTCAGTACTTC
v_gene: TRBV15; len: 21; abundance: NA; d_gene: TRBD1; j_gene: TRBJ2-7; CDR3aa: CATSRGGGTGSLFSSSYEQYF; CDR3nt: TGTGCCACCAGCAGAGGAGGGGGGACAGGGTCCCTCTTTAGCAGCTCCTACGAGCAGTACTTC
v_gene: TRBV28; len: 13; abundance: many; d_gene: NA; j_gene: TRBJ2-7; CDR3aa: CASSSAPEDEQYF; CDR3nt: TGTGCCAGCAGTTCGGCTCCCGAGGACGAGCAGTACTTC
v_gene: TRBV5-4; len: 11; abundance: few; d_gene: NA; j_gene: TRBJ2-7; CDR3aa: CATIGQGEQYF; CDR3nt: TGTGCCACCATAGGTCAGGGCGAGCAGTACTTC